The 20 T cell receptor beta chains reported below all come from one sample, sequenced in a study of CD8 T cells in ankylosing spondylitis. TCRdb itself ran the 5' RACE reads through MiXCR, one entry per CDR3 protein. Among about 190,000 distinct CDR3 sequences, 10% to 15% were seen once, and the ten largest hold approximately 10%. Sequenced sample: blood, either unsorted or a sorted T cell fraction (not recorded which). The receptors here all came from a female donor with ankylosing spondylitis or in good health (not recorded which).

This clonotype was recorded at least ten times. Germline is not matched at one junction end, which may reflect a read error. V is TRBV7-9 and J is TRBJ1-5; no definite D call. Looked up from germline, CDR1 is SEHNR and CDR2 is FQNEAQ (reference sequence). This CDR3 is 14 amino acids long. CDR3: CSSSFGIGNQPQHF. In DNA, the CDR3 is TGTTCCAGCAGCTTCGGGATTGGCAATCAGCCCCAGCATTTT. The whole variable domain, remainder taken from reference TRBV7-9 and TRBJ1-5, is DTGVSQNPRHKITKRGQNVTFRCDPISEHNRLYWYRQTLGQGPEFLTYFQNEAQLEKSRLLSDRFSAERPKGSFSTLEIQRTEQGDSAMYLCSSSFGIGNQPQHFGDGTRLSIL.

This clonotype was seen ten or more times. The chain uses TRBV20-1 and TRBJ1-2; 9 bases are a match to TRBD1. CDR1 and CDR2 from the germline V gene are DFQATT and SNEGSKA (reference sequence). V trimming: 1 base; J trimming: 2 bases; junction bases outside the gene matches: 11. This CDR3 spans 17 amino acids. This CDR3 reads CSARGQGVSPWNYGYTF. DNA of the CDR3: TGCAGTGCTAGAGGACAGGGGGTCTCTCCCTGGAACTATGGCTACACCTTC.

On this clonotype itself: Germline is not matched at one junction end, which may reflect a read error. V and J are TRBV5-1 and TRBJ1-5; D gene uncertain. This CDR3 has 13 amino acids. The V gene's germline CDR1 is SGHRS and CDR2 YFSETQ. The CDR3 region is CASSLEGDQSQHF. The CDR3 nucleotides are TGCGCCAGCAGCTTGGAAGGAGATCAGTCCCAGCATTTT.

As to this clonotype: Possible read error: a much larger clone is one base away. The genes are TRBV14 and TRBJ2-7, with D perhaps matching TRBD1 (6 bases). Germline CDR1 and CDR2: SGHDN and FVKESK. There are 15 residues in the CDR3. The V and J ends lost 4 bases and 7 bases respectively, with 20 bases between them. CDR3 in DNA: TGTGCCAGCAGCCGGGACCCCTACAGGGCTGAAGAGCAGTACTTC. This encodes CASSRDPYRAEEQYF.

This clonotype has a handful of counts. CDR3 nucleotide sequence: TGTGCCAGCAGGGGGACAGGGGATATTCAGCCCCAGCATTTT. Protein product: CASRGTGDIQPQHF. The rearrangement uses TRBV27 and TRBJ1-5, with 10 bases aligning to TRBD1. Germline V gene data show CDR1 as MNHEY and CDR2 as SMNVEV (reference sequence). With 6 bases clipped from V and 6 bases from J, the junction kept 5 bases outside the gene matches. The CDR3 has 14 residues.

This clonotype was recorded at least ten times. This chain uses TRBV29-1 with TRBJ1-1; D unresolved. The ends were cut back, 6 bases at V and 1 base at J, with 27 bases in the middle. Per germline, CDR1 SQVTM and CDR2 ANQGSEA. This CDR3 is built from 18 residues. The CDR3 reads CSVPEGGPNLVWNTEAFF. The DNA for the CDR3 is TGCAGCGTCCCCGAGGGAGGACCCAACTTAGTTTGGAACACTGAAGCTTTCTTT. The full variable domain, its missing parts supplied by reference TRBV29-1 and TRBJ1-1, is SAVISQKPSRDICQRGTSLTIQCQVDSQVTMMFWYRQQPGQSLTLIATANQGSEATYESGFVIDKFPISRPNLTFSTLTVSNMSPEDSSIYLCSVPEGGPNLVWNTEAFFGQGTRLTVV.

The sample holds a few counts of this clonotype. The gene calls are TRBV20-1 and TRBJ1-1, with a possible D match to TRBD1 (6 bases). Germline CDR1 DFQATT, CDR2 SNEGSKA (reference sequence). Trimming took 3 bases from V and 10 from J, leaving 18 bases between them. This CDR3 has 13 residues. The CDR3, as DNA: TGCAGTGCTAGGACTCCAACAGGGATGATAGCTTTCTTT. Translated, it gives CSARTPTGMIAFF.

Comments on this clonotype: A junction boundary mismatches the germline segment, possibly from a read error. The chain is built from TRBV15 and TRBJ1-5; TRBD1 might be the D (5 bases). CDR3 length: 15 residues. Germline V gives CDR1 LNHNV, CDR2 YYDKDF (reference sequence). The CDR3 protein is CAASNRDGKNQPQHF. CDR3 DNA sequence: TGTGCCGCCAGCAACCGGGACGGCAAAAATCAGCCCCAGCATTTT.

This clonotype was detected a few times. The chain joins TRBV18 to TRBJ1-1; tentatively, D is TRBD1 (6 bases). V was cut by 6 bases and J by 8 bases, with 16 bases left in between. The CDR3 loop spans 13 amino acids. Germline CDR1 and CDR2: KGHSH and LQKENI. Written as DNA, the CDR3 is TGTGCCAGCTCCCCAGGGGCCCCTCAGGAAGCTTTCTTT. It is translated as CASSPGAPQEAFF.

This clonotype showed up many times. J is TRBJ1-1 and V is TRBV6-2 or TRBV6-3; no clear D gene. The CDR3 is 11 amino acids. Germline V CDR1 and CDR2: MNHEY, SVGEGT. V lost 6 bases, J lost 2 bases, and 4 bases lay in between. The CDR3 protein is CASRSNTEAFF. The CDR3 DNA reads TGTGCCAGCAGATCCAACACTGAAGCTTTCTTT.

This clonotype was seen more than once but under ten times. The gene calls are TRBV4-2 and TRBJ2-7; the D gene is possibly TRBD2 (6 bases). The germline CDR1 and CDR2 sequences are LGHNA and YNFKEQ. Trimming removed 4 bases from V and 5 bases from J, with 18 bases in between. This CDR3 is built from 15 residues. The CDR3 sequence is CASSRSAGTLDEQYF. CDR3 DNA: TGTGCCAGCAGCCGTTCGGCAGGGACTCTAGACGAGCAGTACTTC.

This CDR3 is CASGGTRSSYNEQFF. Here the CDR3 DNA reads TGTGCCAGTGGCGGGACTAGGAGCTCCTACAATGAGCAGTTCTTC. The chain uses TRBV19 and TRBJ2-1; 8 bases line up with TRBD2. This CDR3 has 15 residues. V lost 8 bases, J lost 0 bases, and 6 bases stayed unmatched. The germline gives CDR1 LNHDA, CDR2 SQIVND (reference sequence).

This clonotype was counted between two and nine times. The rearrangement links TRBV7-2 to TRBJ2-1; TRBD2 matches at 7 bases. With V trimmed by 5 bases and J by 3 bases, 4 bases remained unmatched. CDR3 length: 14 residues. CDR1 is SGHTA and CDR2 is FQGNSA in the germline V gene. The CDR3: CASSPGEGYNEQFF. The CDR3 DNA reads TGTGCCAGCAGCCCCGGGGAGGGCTACAATGAGCAGTTCTTC.

The chain couples TRBV7-2 to TRBJ1-6; 8 positions match TRBD1. After removal of 5 bases from V and 9 bases from J, the junction contained 6 bases not matched to a gene. The germline V gene encodes CDR1 SGHTA and CDR2 FQGNSA. The CDR3 length is 14 residues. Here the CDR3 reads CASSILGQGSPLHF. CDR3 sequence (DNA): TGTGCCAGCAGCATCCTTGGACAGGGTTCACCCCTCCACTTT.

Note on this clonotype: A single base separates this from a much larger clone, so it may be a read error. The rearrangement links TRBV9 to TRBJ2-5, with TRBD1 matching 10 bases. The CDR3 is 14 amino acids. Germline trimming cut 10 bases from V and 5 bases from J; bases unmatched to any gene: 11. Germline CDR1 is SGDLS and CDR2 is YYNGEE. The CDR3 sequence is CAGNPGQGSETQYF. The DNA of the CDR3 is TGTGCCGGCAACCCGGGACAGGGGAGCGAGACCCAGTACTTC.

In its sample, this clonotype was seen many times. The chain has TRBV27 and TRBJ1-5, with unresolved D. There are 15 residues in the CDR3. V shed 2 bases and J shed 4 bases, with 12 bases lying between them. Germline lookup yields CDR1 MNHEY and CDR2 SMNVEV (reference sequence). CDR3 sequence: CASSLDRRSNQPQHF. The DNA for the CDR3 is TGTGCCAGCAGTTTAGACCGTCGATCGAATCAGCCCCAGCATTTT.

This clonotype came up many times. This chain uses TRBV20-1 with TRBJ2-7; D gene unclear. Germline CDR1 is DFQATT and CDR2 is SNEGSKA (reference sequence). The CDR3 is 15 residues long. This chain's CDR3 is CSSPVATGYTYEQYF. CDR3 bases: TGCAGCTCCCCAGTTGCGACGGGTTACACCTACGAGCAGTACTTC.

This clonotype was seen more than once but under ten times. V and J are TRBV5-1 and TRBJ2-2, with 9 bases fitting TRBD1. Trimming removed 2 bases from V and 7 bases from J; junction bases left unmatched: 3. The CDR3 consists of 14 residues. Per germline, CDR1 SGHRS and CDR2 YFSETQ. CDR3: CASSFDRGDGELFF. Written as DNA, the CDR3 is TGCGCCAGCAGCTTCGACAGGGGGGACGGGGAGCTGTTTTTT.

This clonotype was detected only a few times. The rearrangement joins TRBV15 to TRBJ2-1; D not certain. CDR1 and CDR2 (germline): LNHNV, YYDKDF (reference sequence). The CDR3 extends over 14 amino acids. Trimming took off 0 bases at V and 5 bases at J, with 8 bases between the two ends. The CDR3 DNA reads as TGTGCCACCAGCAGAGATGTGCCTCACAATGAGCAGTTCTTC. Protein sequence: CATSRDVPHNEQFF.

In its sample, this clonotype was seen many times. The V call is TRBV20-1, the J call TRBJ1-3; D is uncertain. Deletions cut 5 bases from V and 4 bases from J, with 6 bases between. There are 11 residues in the CDR3. In germline, CDR1 is DFQATT, CDR2 SNEGSKA (reference sequence). In DNA form, the CDR3 reads TGCAGTGCTCTCAGGGGAAACACCATATATTTT. Its translation is CSALRGNTIYF.